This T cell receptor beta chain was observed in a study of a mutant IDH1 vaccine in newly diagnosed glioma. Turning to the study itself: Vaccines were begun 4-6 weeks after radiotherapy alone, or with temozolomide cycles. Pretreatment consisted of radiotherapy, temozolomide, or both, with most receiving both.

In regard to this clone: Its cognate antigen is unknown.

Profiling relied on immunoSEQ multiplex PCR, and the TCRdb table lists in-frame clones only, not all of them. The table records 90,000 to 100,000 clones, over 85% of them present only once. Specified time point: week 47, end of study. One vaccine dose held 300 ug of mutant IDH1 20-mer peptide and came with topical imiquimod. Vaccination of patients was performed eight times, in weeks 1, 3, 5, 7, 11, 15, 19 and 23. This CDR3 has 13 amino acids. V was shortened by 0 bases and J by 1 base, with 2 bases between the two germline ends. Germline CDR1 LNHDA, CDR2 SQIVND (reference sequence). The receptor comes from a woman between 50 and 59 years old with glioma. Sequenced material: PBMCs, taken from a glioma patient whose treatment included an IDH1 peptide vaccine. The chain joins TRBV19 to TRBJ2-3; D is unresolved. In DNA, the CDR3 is TGTGCCAGTAGTATAGAACGCACAGATACGCAGTATTTT. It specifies CASSIERTDTQYF.